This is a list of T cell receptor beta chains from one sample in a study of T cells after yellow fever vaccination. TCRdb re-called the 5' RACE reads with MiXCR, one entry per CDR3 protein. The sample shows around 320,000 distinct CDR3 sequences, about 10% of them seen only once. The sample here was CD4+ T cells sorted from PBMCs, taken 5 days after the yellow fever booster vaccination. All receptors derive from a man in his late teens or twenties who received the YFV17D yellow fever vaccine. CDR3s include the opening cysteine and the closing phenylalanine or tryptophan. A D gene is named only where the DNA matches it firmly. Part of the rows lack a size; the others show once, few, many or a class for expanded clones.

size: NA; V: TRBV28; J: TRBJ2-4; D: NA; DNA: TGTGCCAGCAGTTCCCCACCGGGAAGGGAGAACATTCAGTACTTC; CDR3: CASSSPPGRENIQYF
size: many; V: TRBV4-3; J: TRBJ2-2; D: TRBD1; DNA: TGCGCCAGCAGCCAAGCAGGGGGCGTCACCGGGGAGCTGTTTTTT; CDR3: CASSQAGGVTGELFF
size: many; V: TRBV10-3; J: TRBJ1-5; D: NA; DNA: TGTGCCATCAGTGACGTGAAGGGGGATCAGCCCCAGCATTTT; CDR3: CAISDVKGDQPQHF
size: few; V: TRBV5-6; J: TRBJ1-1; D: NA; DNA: TGTGCCAGCAGCTTGGGTCTTTTGGGTGAAGCTTTCTTT; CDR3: CASSLGLLGEAFF
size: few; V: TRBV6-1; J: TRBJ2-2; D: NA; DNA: TGTGCCGCGAAAGTCCCGAACACCGGGGAGCTGTTTTTT; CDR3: CAAKVPNTGELFF
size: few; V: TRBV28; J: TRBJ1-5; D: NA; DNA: TGTGCCAGCAGTTTTGGGGGGCGAAGGAATCAGCCCCAGCATTTT; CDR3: CASSFGGRRNQPQHF
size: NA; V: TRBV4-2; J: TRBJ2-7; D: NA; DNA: TGTGCCAGCAGCCAGCGCTCGTTGAGCTCCTACGAGCAGTACTTC; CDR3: CASSQRSLSSYEQYF
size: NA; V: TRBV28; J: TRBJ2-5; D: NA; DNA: TGTGCCAGCAGTTTATCCCCGACACGCGCGTACCAAGAGACCCAGTACTTC; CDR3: CASSLSPTRAYQETQYF
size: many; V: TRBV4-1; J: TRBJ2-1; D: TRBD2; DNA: TGCGCCAGCAGGGACGGAGCGGGGGCCTACAATGAGCAGTTCTTC; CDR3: CASRDGAGAYNEQFF
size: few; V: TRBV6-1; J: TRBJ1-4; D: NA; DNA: TGTGCCAGCAGTGAATTGTCAATCCCAACTAATGAAAAACTGTTTTTT; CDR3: CASSELSIPTNEKLFF
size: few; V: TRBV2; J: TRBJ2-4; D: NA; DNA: TGTGCCAGCAGTGGGCAGGACAAAAACATTCAGTACTTC; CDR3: CASSGQDKNIQYF
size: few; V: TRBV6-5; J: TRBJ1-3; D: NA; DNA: TGTGCCAGCAGTCGTACCGGGGCTGGAAACACCATATATTTT; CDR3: CASSRTGAGNTIYF
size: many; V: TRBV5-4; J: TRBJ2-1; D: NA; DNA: TGTGCCAGCAGCTTGACGGATGAGCAGTTCTTC; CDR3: CASSLTDEQFF
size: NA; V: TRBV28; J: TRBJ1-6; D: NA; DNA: TGTGCCAGCAGTTTCCTTGGCGGGGCGTCCCTTACAGGAAATTCACCCCTCCACTTT; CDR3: CASSFLGGASLTGNSPLHF
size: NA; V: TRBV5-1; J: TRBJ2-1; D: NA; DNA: TGCGCCAGCAGCTTGGTGGGCCAGAGCTCCTACAATGAGCAGTTCTTC; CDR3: CASSLVGQSSYNEQFF
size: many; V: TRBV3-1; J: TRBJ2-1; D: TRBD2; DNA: TGTGCCAGCAGAATTAGCGGGGGGGAGCAGTTCTTC; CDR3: CASRISGGEQFF
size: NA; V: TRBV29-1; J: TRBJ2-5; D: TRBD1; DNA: TGCAGCGGCTTACAGGGGCAAGAGACCCAGTACTTC; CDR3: CSGLQGQETQYF
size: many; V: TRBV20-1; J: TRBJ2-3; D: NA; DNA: TGCAGTGCTAGCCCCGCGACAGGATACGCTAGCACAGATACGCAGTATTTT; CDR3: CSASPATGYASTDTQYF
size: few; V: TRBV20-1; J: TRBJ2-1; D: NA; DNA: TGCAGTGCTAGGAGGACTCTCTCCTACAATGAGCAGTTCTTC; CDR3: CSARRTLSYNEQFF
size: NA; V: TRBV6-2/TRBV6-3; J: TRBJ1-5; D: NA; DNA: TGTGCCAGCATCGCCAGGGGAGACAATCAGCCCCAGCATTTT; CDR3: CASIARGDNQPQHF
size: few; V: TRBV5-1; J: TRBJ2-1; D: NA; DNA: TGCGCCAGCAGCTTGACCCTGACGCTTTCCTCCTACAATGAGCAGTTCTTC; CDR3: CASSLTLTLSSYNEQFF
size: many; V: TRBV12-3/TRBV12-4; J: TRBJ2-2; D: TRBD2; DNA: TGTGCCAGCAGTGCACTAGCGGGGGACACCGGGGAGCTGTTTTTT; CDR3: CASSALAGDTGELFF
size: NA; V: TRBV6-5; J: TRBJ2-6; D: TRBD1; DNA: TGTGCCAGCAGGGCCGGGACAGGCACCTCTGGGGCCAACGTCCTGACTTTC; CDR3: CASRAGTGTSGANVLTF
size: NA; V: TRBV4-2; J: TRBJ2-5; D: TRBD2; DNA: TGTGCCAGCAGCTATCGACTAGCGGGGAACCAAGAGACCCAGTACTTC; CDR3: CASSYRLAGNQETQYF
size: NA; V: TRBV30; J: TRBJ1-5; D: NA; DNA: TGTGCCTGGAACGAACAGCCTTATCAGCCCCAGCATTTT; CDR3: CAWNEQPYQPQHF
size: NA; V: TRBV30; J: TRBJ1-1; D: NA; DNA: TGTGCCTGGAGGTGGGGGGGCACTGAAGCTTTCTTT; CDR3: CAWRWGGTEAFF
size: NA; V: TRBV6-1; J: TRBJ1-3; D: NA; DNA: TGTGCCAGCAGTGATCGGGTTTTTGGAAACACCATATATTTT; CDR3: CASSDRVFGNTIYF
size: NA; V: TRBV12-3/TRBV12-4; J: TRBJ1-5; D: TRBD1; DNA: TGTGCCAGCAGCCCGGGACAGGCTAGCAATCAGCCCCAGCATTTT; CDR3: CASSPGQASNQPQHF
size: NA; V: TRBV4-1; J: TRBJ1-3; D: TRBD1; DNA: TGCGCCAGCACATCCCGACAGGGATACTCTGGAAACAACATATATTTT; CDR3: CASTSRQGYSGNNIYF
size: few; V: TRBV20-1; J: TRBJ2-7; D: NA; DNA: TGCAGTGCCCCCCCGGCAAGCTCCTACGAGCAGTACTTC; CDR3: CSAPPASSYEQYF
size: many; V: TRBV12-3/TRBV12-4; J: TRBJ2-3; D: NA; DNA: TGTGCCAGCAGGATACAGGGATTTTCAGATACGCAGTATTTT; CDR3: CASRIQGFSDTQYF
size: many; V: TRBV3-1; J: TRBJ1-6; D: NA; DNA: TGTGCCAGCAGCCTCGGGTTGAATTCACCCCTCCACTTT; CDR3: CASSLGLNSPLHF
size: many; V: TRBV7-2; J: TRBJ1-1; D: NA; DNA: TGTGCCAGCAGCCTAATGGGGGTCCCCCAGAACACTGAAGCTTTCTTT; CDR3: CASSLMGVPQNTEAFF
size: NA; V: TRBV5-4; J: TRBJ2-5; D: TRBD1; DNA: TGTGCCAGCAGCTCCGGGACAGGAGGCGCGGGCCAAGAGACCCAGTACTTC; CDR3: CASSSGTGGAGQETQYF
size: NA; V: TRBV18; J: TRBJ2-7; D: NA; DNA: TGTGCCAGCTCAACAGACAGTTACGAGCAGTACTTC; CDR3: CASSTDSYEQYF
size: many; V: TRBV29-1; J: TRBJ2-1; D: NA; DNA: TGCAGCGTTCGGAACGGGGGGCGGTTCTTC; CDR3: CSVRNGGRFF
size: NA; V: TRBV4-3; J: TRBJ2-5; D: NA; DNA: TGCGCCAGCAGCCAAGACAGGAAAGAGACCCAGTACTTC; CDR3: CASSQDRKETQYF
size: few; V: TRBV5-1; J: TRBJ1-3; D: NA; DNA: TGCGCCAGCAGCTTGGACCCAGCCGGAAACACCATATATTTT; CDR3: CASSLDPAGNTIYF